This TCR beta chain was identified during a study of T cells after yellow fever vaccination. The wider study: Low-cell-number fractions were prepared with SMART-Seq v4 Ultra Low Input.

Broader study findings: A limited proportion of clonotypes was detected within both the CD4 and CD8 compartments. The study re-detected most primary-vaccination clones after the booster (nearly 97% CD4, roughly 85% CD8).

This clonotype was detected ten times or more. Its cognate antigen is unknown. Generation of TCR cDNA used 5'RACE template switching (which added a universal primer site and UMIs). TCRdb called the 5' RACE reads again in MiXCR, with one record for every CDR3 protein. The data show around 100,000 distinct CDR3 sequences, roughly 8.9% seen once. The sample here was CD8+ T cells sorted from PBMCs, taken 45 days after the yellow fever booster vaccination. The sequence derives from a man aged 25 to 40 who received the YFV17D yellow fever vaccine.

The CDR3 DNA reads as TGCGCCAGCAGAGGGGACACCCAATTGTGGCAGTACTTC. Translation: CASRGDTQLWQYF. This chain uses TRBV10-2 with TRBJ2-7; tentatively, D is TRBD1 (6 bases). V lost 6 bases to trimming and J lost 9 bases, with 18 bases between them. Germline V gene sequence: CDR1 WSHSY, CDR2 SAAADI. The CDR3 is 13 residues long.